The entry that follows covers one T cell receptor beta chain sequence. Its antigen remains unknown. CDR1 is MNHEY and CDR2 is SVGAGI in the germline V gene. The CDR3 length is 13 residues. The V gene lost 6 bases and the J gene lost 3 bases, with 11 bases spanning the gap. Data came from immunoSEQ multiplex PCR; TCRdb stores just in-frame clones and leaves some out. The table lists roughly 79,000 clones, approximately 90% of them singletons. This sample stems from a study of T cell responses to AZD1222 COVID-19 vaccine. Points from the study as a whole: Vaccination with two AZD1222 doses was followed by a rise in Spike-specific TCR breadth and depth. Donors were largely white British and mainly female; clonal diversity was possibly underestimated. Recipients of AZD1222 seropositive at baseline numbered only 5 or 6.

The V and J genes are TRBV6-5 and TRBJ2-5; D remains ambiguous. Sequenced material: peripheral blood, taken on day 0 of MenACWY control vaccination. This sequence was found in an adult in good health. The CDR3, as DNA: TGTGCCAGCAGGTCGGGCGGAAAAGAGACCCAGTACTTC. Amino acid sequence: CASRSGGKETQYF.